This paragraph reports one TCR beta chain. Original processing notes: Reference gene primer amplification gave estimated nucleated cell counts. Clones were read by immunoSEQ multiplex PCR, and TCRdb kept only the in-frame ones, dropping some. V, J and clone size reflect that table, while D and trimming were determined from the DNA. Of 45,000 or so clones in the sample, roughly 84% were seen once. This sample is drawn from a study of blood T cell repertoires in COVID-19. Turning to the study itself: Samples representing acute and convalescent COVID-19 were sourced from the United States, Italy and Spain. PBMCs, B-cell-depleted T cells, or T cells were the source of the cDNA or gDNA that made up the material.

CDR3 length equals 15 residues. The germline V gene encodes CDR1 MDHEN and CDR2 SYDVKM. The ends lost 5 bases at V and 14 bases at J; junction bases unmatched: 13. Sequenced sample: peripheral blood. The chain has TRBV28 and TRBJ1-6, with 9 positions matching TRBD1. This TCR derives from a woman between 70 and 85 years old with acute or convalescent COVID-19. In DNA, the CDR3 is TGTGCCAGCAGTGTGAGGACAGGGGCCCTTTTGGCCCTCCACTTT. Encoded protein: CASSVRTGALLALHF. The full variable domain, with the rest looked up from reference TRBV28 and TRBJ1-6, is DVKVTQSSRYLVKRTGEKVFLECVQDMDHENMFWYRQDPGLGLRLIYFSYDVKMKEKGDIPEGYSVSREKKERFSLILESASTNQTSMYLCASSVRTGALLALHFGNGTRLTVT.